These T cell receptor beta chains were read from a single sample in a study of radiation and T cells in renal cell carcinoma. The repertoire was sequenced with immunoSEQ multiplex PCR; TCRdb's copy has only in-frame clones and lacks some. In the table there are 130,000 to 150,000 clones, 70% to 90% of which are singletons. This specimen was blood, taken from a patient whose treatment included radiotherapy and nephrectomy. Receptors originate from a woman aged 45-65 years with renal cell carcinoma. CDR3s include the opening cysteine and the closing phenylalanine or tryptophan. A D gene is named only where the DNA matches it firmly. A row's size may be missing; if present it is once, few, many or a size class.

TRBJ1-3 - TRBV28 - TGTGCCAGCACCTCTGGCAGCCTGGCGTGGGGAAACACCATATATTTT CASTSGSLAWGNTIYF
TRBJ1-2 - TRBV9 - TGTGCCAGCAGCGACGACCCGGGACGGACTTACTATGGCTACACCTTC CASSDDPGRTYYGYTF
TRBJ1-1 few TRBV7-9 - TGTGCCAGCAGCACTATATCAGCTAACACTGAAGCTTTCTTT CASSTISANTEAFF
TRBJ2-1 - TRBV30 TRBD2 TGTGCCTGGATCCGGGGGGGAAATGAGCAGTTCTTC CAWIRGGNEQFF
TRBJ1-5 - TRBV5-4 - TGTGCCAGCAGCTTGGGAGGAGTGCAACAGCCCCAGCATTTT CASSLGGVQQPQHF
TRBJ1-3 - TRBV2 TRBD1 TGTGCCAGCAGAGACAGGGTTGCAGGAAACACCATATATTTT CASRDRVAGNTIYF
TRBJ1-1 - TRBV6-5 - TGTGCCAGCAGCCGACCAGAAGAGGAAGCTTTCTTT CASSRPEEEAFF
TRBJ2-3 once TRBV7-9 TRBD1 TGTGCCAGCAGCTTCAGGACAGGGTCTACTAGCACAGATACGCAGTATTTT CASSFRTGSTSTDTQYF
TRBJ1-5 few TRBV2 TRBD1 TGTGCCAGCCGGGACAGGGCAGTCAATCAGCCCCAGCATTTT CASRDRAVNQPQHF
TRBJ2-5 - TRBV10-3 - TGTGCCATCAGTCGGGACATACAAGAGACCCAGTACTTC CAISRDIQETQYF
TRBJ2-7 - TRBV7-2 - TGTGCCAGCAGCCCCCCAGGGTTGTCCTACGAGCAGTACTTC CASSPPGLSYEQYF
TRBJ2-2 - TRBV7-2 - TGTGCCAGCAGACCTAGACAGTTTACCGGGGAGCTGTTTTTT CASRPRQFTGELFF
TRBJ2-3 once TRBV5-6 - TGTGCCAGCAGCCCGGTGCAGGGTGGGGATACGCAGTATTTT CASSPVQGGDTQYF
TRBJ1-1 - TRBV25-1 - TGTGCCAGCAGTGAATCTATGAACACTGAAGCTTTCTTT CASSESMNTEAFF
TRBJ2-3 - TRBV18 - TGTGCCAGCTCACCGATGACAGGCGGTTTCACAGATACGCAGTATTTT CASSPMTGGFTDTQYF
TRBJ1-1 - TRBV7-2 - TGTGCCAGCAGCTTAGAGACAGGGAACACTGAAGCTTTCTTT CASSLETGNTEAFF
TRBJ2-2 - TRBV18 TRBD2 TGTGCCAGCTCGCGGACTAGCGACACCGGGGAGCTGTTTTTT CASSRTSDTGELFF
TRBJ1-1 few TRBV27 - TGTGCCAGCAGTTTAACCACTTACACTGAAGCTTTCTTT CASSLTTYTEAFF
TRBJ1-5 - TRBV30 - TGTGCCTGGAGTGCAGGATCTAGCAATCAGCCCCAGCATTTT CAWSAGSSNQPQHF
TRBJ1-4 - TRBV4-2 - TGTGCCAGCAGCCGGGGGGAAAATAATGAAAAACTGTTTTTT CASSRGENNEKLFF
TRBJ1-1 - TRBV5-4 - TGTGCCAGCAGCTTATTTCAGGGAGGCACTGAAGCTTTCTTT CASSLFQGGTEAFF
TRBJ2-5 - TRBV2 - TGTGCCAGCAGCTGGGACTTTAAAGAGACCCAGTACTTC CASSWDFKETQYF
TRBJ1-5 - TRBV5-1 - TGCGCCTCAAAAGCGGGGGAGCATCAGCCCCAGCATTTT CASKAGEHQPQHF
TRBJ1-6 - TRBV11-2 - TGTGCCAGCAGCTTAGTTCCAGGGATGGATTCACCCCTCCACTTT CASSLVPGMDSPLHF
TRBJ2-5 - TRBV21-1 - TGTGCCAGCAGCCCCGTCCGGGCGACCAATGAGACCCAGTACTTC CASSPVRATNETQYF
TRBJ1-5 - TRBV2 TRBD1 TGTGCCAGCCACCGGGACAGGGGTAATCAGCCCCAGCATTTT CASHRDRGNQPQHF
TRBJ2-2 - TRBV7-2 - TGTGCCAGCAGCTTCACTTTCACCGGGGAGCTGTTTTTT CASSFTFTGELFF
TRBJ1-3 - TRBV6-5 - TGTGCCAGCAGCGACAGGTTTGGAAACACCATATATTTT CASSDRFGNTIYF
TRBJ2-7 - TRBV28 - TGTGCCAGCACCGACGGGACTCTCTCCTACGAGCAGTACTTC CASTDGTLSYEQYF
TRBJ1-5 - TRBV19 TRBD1 TGTGCCAGTAGCAAGGGACAGCTCAATCAGCCCCAGCATTTT CASSKGQLNQPQHF
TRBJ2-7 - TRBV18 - TGTGCCAGCTCACCACCTTGGGGGAACCACGAGCAGTACTTC CASSPPWGNHEQYF
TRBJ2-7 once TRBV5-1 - TGCGCCAGCAGCTTGGTTCGGGCAGGGGAGGGCGAGCAGTACTTC CASSLVRAGEGEQYF
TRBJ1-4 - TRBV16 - TGTGCCAGCAGCCAAAATTGGCAGGGGCTTAATGAAAAACTGTTTTTT CASSQNWQGLNEKLFF
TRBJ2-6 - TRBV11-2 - TGTGCCAGCAGCTTAAGCCGCGTGGTCGGCTCTGGGGCCAACGTCCTGACTTTC CASSLSRVVGSGANVLTF
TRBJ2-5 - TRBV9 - TGTGCCAGCAGCGCTCGACCGGGAGAAGAGACCCAGTACTTC CASSARPGEETQYF
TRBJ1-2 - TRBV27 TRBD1 TGTGCCAGCAGGAGACAGGGGGAAAACTATGGCTACACCTTC CASRRQGENYGYTF
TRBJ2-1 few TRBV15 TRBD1 TGTGCCACCAGCAGGGGACAGGGGGTTGAGCAGTTCTTC CATSRGQGVEQFF
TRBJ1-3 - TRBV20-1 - TGCAGTGGAGTTTCTGGAAACACCATATATTTT CSGVSGNTIYF
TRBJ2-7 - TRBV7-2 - TGTGCCAGCAGCCCAGGATCCTACGAGCAGTACTTC CASSPGSYEQYF
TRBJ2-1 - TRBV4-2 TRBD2 TGTGCCAGCAGCCAATCGAGCGGGGTTTACAATGAGCAGTTCTTC CASSQSSGVYNEQFF
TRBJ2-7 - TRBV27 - TGTGCCAGCAGTTCCATCGAAGGGTACGAGCAGTACTTC CASSSIEGYEQYF
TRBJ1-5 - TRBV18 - TGTGCCAGCTCACCACCCGGGGGATCGAGGAATCAGCCCCAGCATTTT CASSPPGGSRNQPQHF
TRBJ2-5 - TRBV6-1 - TGTGCCAGCACTCGGGGGCCAGCATGGGAGACCCAGTACTTC CASTRGPAWETQYF
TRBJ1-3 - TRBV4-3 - TGCGCCAGCAGCCAAATTACAGGGTATGAGTCCGGAAACACCATATATTTT CASSQITGYESGNTIYF
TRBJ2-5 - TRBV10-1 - TGCGCCAGCAGTGAGTCGATTGGGTTTCGAGAGACCCAGTACTTC CASSESIGFRETQYF
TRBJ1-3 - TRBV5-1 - TGCGCCAGCAGCTTGGATACAGGACCTCTTGGAAACACCATATATTTT CASSLDTGPLGNTIYF
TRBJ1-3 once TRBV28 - TGTGCCAGCAGTCCTGCAGGGTTCACAGGTGGAAACACCATATATTTT CASSPAGFTGGNTIYF